Included here is one T cell receptor (beta chain) sequence, with context. The antigen it recognizes is unknown. There are no base qualities to consult, and no much larger clone falls within one base. Using the deep immunoSEQ assay, multiplex PCR amplified TCR CDR3 regions from genomic DNA. Extracted genomic DNA from each cell subset was spread evenly across all wells of several immunoSEQ 96-well plates, with each plate serving as a replicate. Each replicate PCR for sorted subsets received about 180 ng genomic DNA, equal to roughly 30,000 T cell genomes. Purified libraries were quantified with a Qubit 3.0 fluorometer, sized on a Bioanalyzer 2100, and re-quantified with the KAPA Library Quantification kit. Every immunoSEQ 96-well plate was sequenced on a separate single-read 150-cycle Illumina NextSeq 550 flow cell. On the authors' methods: Because the immunoSEQ output held only junctional sequences and lacked quality scores, the filtering could not match the filtering applied to full-length reads. To assign V/J genes and CDR3, sequences were annotated using PyIR, a Python wrapper for IgBLAST v1.9, with IMGT germline references. Reads with weak V/J assignments (E-value above 1e-6), missing CDR3, stop codons, out-of-frame junctions, or ambiguous translated residues were removed. A V3J clonotype was defined by an identical inferred V gene, J gene, and CDR3 amino acid sequence. To compute the percentage overlap between repertoires, the number of shared unique clonotypes was divided by the size of the smaller repertoire. RTK rarefaction, the Chao1 estimator, and Recon v2.1 estimates of unobserved clonotypes were used to assess repertoire richness. OLGA was used to compute generation probabilities for all TCRbeta clonotypes that the gDNA method yielded from four donors. Entries here come from immuneACCESS through TCRdb and include only in-frame sequences with V and J called. Some clones fail to appear in such tables; in the studies checked, an unresolved V gene covers under half of the shortfall, and the cause of the remainder is unknown. D and trimming come from the DNA, and the V and J calls and clone size come from that table. In all, the sample holds some 1,900,000 clones, and 85% to 95% of those were seen once. Less than 1.5% of the sample belongs to the ten largest clones.

As encoded in the germline V gene, CDR1 is SGHTA while CDR2 is FQGNSA. The junction carries 17 bases between V and J, which are trimmed by 1 base and 10 bases respectively. Including the terminal cysteine and phenylalanine, the CDR3 comprises 16 residues. Only CDR3 DNA remains: 48 bases, in frame from the first base. CD8 naive samples were CD45RO-negative cells positively selected for CCR7, giving a CD45RA+CCR7+ population that excluded TemRA cells. Healthy HIV-negative adults with no recently reported acute infections or vaccinations were included as donors. All donors were Caucasian adults living in Nashville, Tennessee, USA. Blood was obtained by leukapheresis, after which PBMCs were separated by Ficoll-Histopaque density gradient centrifugation and cryopreserved in liquid nitrogen vapor phase. Purity and quantity of every magnetically sorted T cell population were checked by analytical flow cytometry. From each sorted fraction, genomic DNA was isolated and quantified by UV absorbance on a Nanodrop 2000c.

This entry is derived from a study of shared clonotypes between healthy human individuals (TCRdb year 2020). Study-level background: Two women and a few men aged 18 to 49 years were included in the cohort. Between about 0.8 and 9 billion PBMCs per donor were obtained by leukapheresis. Different laboratories and diverse techniques were used to prepare libraries and sequence TCR repertoires, to increase sequencing depth and limit assay-specific biases. The study deeply sequenced blood TCR repertoires of roughly five healthy adults to estimate repertoire size and the extent of clonotype sharing between individuals. For each donor, three plates each were used for CD4 naive and CD4 memory, two plates were used for CD8 naive, and one plate was used for CD8 memory. Study-wide findings and limitations: Because the study included a small number of donors, the genetic and exposure-history diversity represented was limited. Incomplete sequencing was indicated by rarefaction of sorted-subset datasets, despite the large sequencing depth. Estimated clonotype richness was generally larger for naive than for memory subsets. Sharing across a handful of donors was observed for about 5% of naive CD4, under 4% of naive CD8, roughly 2.3% of memory CD4, and around 0.4% of memory CD8 clonotypes. Sampling was restricted to blood, and TCR repertoires in tissue are likely to differ from TCR repertoires in blood. Based on pairwise subsampling, the degree of clonotype sharing among donors was expected to be affected by sequencing depth. Clonotypes shared by all four sorted-subset donors showed higher generation probabilities than non-shared clonotypes.

Rearrangement joined TRBV7-2 to TRBJ1-6, with TRBD1 as a weak D call on 6 bases. The sequence was collected from a man between 18 and 29 years old in good health. The sequencing sample was made of naive CD8+ T cells sorted from blood. What the cell subset or site label conveys for this sample: CD45RA+CCR7+. The CDR3 has the sequence CASSLELPQGESPLHF. The sequenced DNA: TGTGCCAGCAGCTTAGAACTCCCACAGGGTGAGTCACCCCTCCACTTT.